This is a list of T cell receptor beta chains from one sample in a study of OX40 agonist ivuxolimab in advanced cancers. The assay was immunoSEQ multiplex PCR, and TCRdb's table has in-frame clones only and misses some. The table records tens of thousands of clones, 75% to 90% of them present only once. Specimen: CD4+ or CD8+ T cells sorted from blood, collected in a trial of the OX40 agonist ivuxolimab. These receptors were collected from an adult with an advanced solid tumor such as melanoma, head and neck, liver or kidney cancer. Both conserved end residues are part of each CDR3. The order of the fields is V gene, CDR3 length, J gene, CDR3 protein.

TRBV5-1,14,TRBJ2-2,CASALVARGGELFF
TRBV28,16,TRBJ1-5,CASSSPLRGRGQPQHF
TRBV5-1,14,TRBJ2-7,CASSLAGTDYEQYF
TRBV10-3,15,TRBJ1-3,CAISPNGYTGNTIYF
TRBV6-1,15,TRBJ2-3,CASSERVSLDYTQYF
TRBV4-1,16,TRBJ1-5,CASSQRGIVGNQPQHF
TRBV5-1,15,TRBJ1-2,CASSLAPGAFYGYTF
TRBV28,14,TRBJ1-4,CASRTGGRNEKLFF
TRBV14,17,TRBJ1-2,CASSLYLPTGRHYGYTF
TRBV28,16,TRBJ1-2,CASSLGQGVGLYGYTF
TRBV6-1,14,TRBJ1-6,CASKRDSQNSPLHF
TRBV5-5,16,TRBJ1-1,CASRQSGTGVNTEAFF
TRBV18,15,TRBJ1-4,CASSRSGAPNEKLFF
TRBV5-5,17,TRBJ2-6,CASSLARGGGGANVLTF
TRBV6-6,15,TRBJ1-5,CASSPGTGGNQPQHF
TRBV5-4,15,TRBJ2-1,CASSLYSTSGDEQFF
TRBV28,15,TRBJ2-7,CASSWPGQSSYEQYF
TRBV18,16,TRBJ1-1,CASSPGTVAMNTEAFF
TRBV11-3,13,TRBJ2-5,CASSLVTEGTQYF
TRBV9,15,TRBJ2-5,CASSVQSWAGETQYF
TRBV7-9,17,TRBJ1-3,CASSLVRALELGNTIYF
TRBV9,15,TRBJ1-6,CASSVVGDMGSPLHF
TRBV29-1,16,TRBJ2-1,CSTAGSALSSYNEQFF
TRBV27,17,TRBJ2-7,CASSLRLAAPSSYEQYF
TRBV5-1,15,TRBJ2-1,CASRPPGQLYNEQFF
TRBV28,13,TRBJ2-4,CASTESAKNIQYF
TRBV6-5,15,TRBJ2-5,CASSYSYSGAETQYF
TRBV7-2,16,TRBJ1-2,CASSLVGTLANYGYTF
TRBV21-1,17,TRBJ2-2,CASSSRLAGGWAGELFF
TRBV6-4,14,TRBJ1-2,CASSDTDRGGGYTF
TRBV6-5,12,TRBJ2-7,CASSGTESEQYF
TRBV11-2,14,TRBJ2-7,CASSPGTGPYEQYF
TRBV6-1,16,TRBJ1-4,CASSAYVGSANEKLFF